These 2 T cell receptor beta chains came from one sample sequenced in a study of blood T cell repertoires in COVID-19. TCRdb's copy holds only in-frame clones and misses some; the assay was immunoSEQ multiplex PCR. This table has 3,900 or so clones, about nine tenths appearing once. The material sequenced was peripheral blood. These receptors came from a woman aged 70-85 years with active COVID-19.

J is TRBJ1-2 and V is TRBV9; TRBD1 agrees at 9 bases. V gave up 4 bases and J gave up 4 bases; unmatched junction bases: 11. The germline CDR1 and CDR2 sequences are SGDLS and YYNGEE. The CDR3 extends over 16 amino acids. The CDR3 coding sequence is TGTGCCAGCAGCACGATACGGGGACAGGGAGTCTATGGCTACACCTTC. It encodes CASSTIRGQGVYGYTF.

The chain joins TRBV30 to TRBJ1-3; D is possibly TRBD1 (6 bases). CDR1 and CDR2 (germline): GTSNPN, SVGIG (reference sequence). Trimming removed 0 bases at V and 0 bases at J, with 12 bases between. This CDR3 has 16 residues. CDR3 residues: CAWSVRTASSGNTIYF. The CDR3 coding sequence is TGTGCCTGGAGTGTACGGACAGCGAGCTCTGGAAACACCATATATTTT.